These 21 T cell receptor beta chains share one sample of origin, sequenced in a study of early T cells in non-severe SARS-CoV-2 infection (dated by TCRdb to the early 2020s). Library creation used 5' RACE. The sample was run on a NextSeq 500. The public reads were reanalyzed by TCRdb: fastp trimming at Q25, MiXCR alignment, in-frame beta chains only. Under each unique CDR3 protein, matching rows form one entry showing the most common genes and DNA. The sample table lists roughly 54,000 distinct CDR3 sequences, about 7.6% of them with a count of one. Roughly 10% of the sample rests with the top ten. Sequenced here: whole blood, sampled at baseline. The receptor source for this set is an adult who was a healthcare worker with PCR-confirmed SARS-CoV-2 infection or an uninfected control (not recorded which).

The sample holds a few counts of this clonotype. This chain links TRBV6-6 with TRBJ1-5, with D unresolved. This CDR3 region has 13 residues. With 8 bases removed from V and 0 bases from J, the gap between germline ends came to 8 bases. Germline V gene data show CDR1 as MNHNY and CDR2 as SVGAGI (reference sequence). CDR3 region: CASATVSNQPQHF. In DNA form, the CDR3 reads TGTGCCAGCGCCACCGTTAGCAATCAGCCCCAGCATTTT.

This clonotype has more than one count but fewer than ten. This chain connects TRBV28 to TRBJ2-5; possible D gene TRBD1, 6 bases. Trimming pared 2 bases from V and 2 bases from J, leaving 18 bases between. This CDR3 has 17 amino acids. Germline V gene lookup returns CDR1 MDHEN and CDR2 SYDVKM. The CDR3 protein is CASSLLLGQLTQETQYF. The CDR3 bases are TGTGCCAGCAGTTTACTCCTCGGACAGCTTACTCAAGAGACCCAGTACTTC.

The genes are TRBV19 and TRBJ2-7; D not certain. The germline V gene has CDR1 LNHDA and CDR2 SQIVND (reference sequence). This CDR3 has 13 amino acids. Trimming took 3 bases from V and 1 from J, leaving 7 bases between them. The chain's CDR3 is CASSIVESYEQYF. Written as DNA, the CDR3 is TGTGCCAGTAGTATTGTGGAATCCTACGAGCAGTACTTC.

This clonotype showed up just a few times. V usage is TRBV11-3 and J usage is TRBJ2-5; no firm D call. CDR1 is SGHNT and CDR2 is YENEEA in the germline V gene. V was cut by 2 bases and J by 4 bases, with 14 bases left in between. CDR3 length equals 15 residues. The CDR3, as DNA: TGTGCCAGCAGCTTACTAATCGAGAGGAGAGAGACCCAGTACTTC. Its protein is CASSLLIERRETQYF. Full variable domain (outside the CDR3, taken from reference TRBV11-3 and TRBJ2-5): EAGVVQSPRYKIIEKKQPVAFWCNPISGHNTLYWYLQNLGQGPELLIRYENEEAVDDSQLPKDRFSAERLKGVDSTLKIQPAELGDSAVYLCASSLLIERRETQYFGPGTRLLVL.

There are a few counts of this clonotype. This chain joins TRBV18 and TRBJ2-5; D is ambiguous. Germline V gives CDR1 KGHSH, CDR2 LQKENI. This CDR3 region has 15 residues. V lost 3 bases and J 2 bases, leaving 13 bases between the germline ends. CDR3 loop: CASSPPQRRQETQYF. DNA of the CDR3: TGTGCCAGCTCACCCCCGCAGAGACGTCAAGAGACCCAGTACTTC.

The rearrangement links TRBV27 to TRBJ2-6, with D possibly being TRBD1 (6 bases). The CDR3 consists of 17 residues. Trimming stripped 0 bases from V and 0 bases from J, with 9 bases between. CDR1 is MNHEY, CDR2 SMNVEV, per germline (reference sequence). The chain's CDR3 is CASSLSGQHSGANVLTF. DNA of the CDR3: TGTGCCAGCAGTTTATCTGGACAGCACTCTGGGGCCAACGTCCTGACTTTC. Together with reference TRBV27 and TRBJ2-6, the CDR3 gives the full variable domain: EAQVTQNPRYLITVTGKKLTVTCSQNMNHEYMSWYRQDPGLGLRQIYYSMNVEVTDKGDVPEGYKVSRKEKRNFPLILESPSPNQTSLYFCASSLSGQHSGANVLTFGAGSRLTVL.

This clonotype was counted many times. This chain joins TRBV7-6 and TRBJ2-7, with 14 positions matching TRBD2. The CDR3 has 16 amino acids. After removal of 5 bases from V and 6 bases from J, the junction contained 9 bases not matched to a gene. From germline, CDR1 is SGHVS and CDR2 FNYEAQ. DNA of the CDR3: TGTGCCAGCAGCGCCGGACTAGCGGGAGGCGGGGGCGAGCAGTACTTC. Encoded protein: CASSAGLAGGGGEQYF.

Ten or more counts support this clonotype. DNA for the CDR3: TGTGCCAGCAACCCGGACAGCTCTGGGGCCAACGTCCTGACTTTC. It encodes CASNPDSSGANVLTF. This sequence joins TRBV6-1 and TRBJ2-6; TRBD1 might be the D (6 bases). The CDR3 has 15 amino acids. V lost 7 bases, J lost 0 bases, and 10 bases lay in between. Per germline, CDR1 MNHNS and CDR2 SASEGT.

This clonotype was observed a few times. The chain uses TRBV5-1 and TRBJ2-3; 10 positions agree with TRBD2. CDR3 size: 16 residues. The germline V gene encodes CDR1 SGHRS and CDR2 YFSETQ. V lost 1 base and J lost 1; bases outside the gene matches: 3. The CDR3 is CASSLSGRDGTDTQYF. CDR3 sequence (DNA): TGCGCCAGCAGCTTGAGCGGGAGGGATGGCACAGATACGCAGTATTTT.

This clonotype has at least ten counts. The rearrangement links TRBV5-4 to TRBJ2-7; 7 bases are a match to TRBD1. Germline V CDR1 and CDR2: SGHNT, YYREEE (reference sequence). The CDR3 has 16 amino acids. The ends lost 2 bases at V and 0 bases at J; junction bases unmatched: 8. The CDR3 region is CASSLTGTVDSYEQYF. The CDR3 region has the DNA TGTGCCAGCAGCTTAACCGGGACAGTGGACTCCTACGAGCAGTACTTC.

This clonotype has more than one count but fewer than ten. The genes are TRBV11-2 and TRBJ2-3, with 13 bases that match TRBD2. Germline V lookup: CDR1 SGHAT, CDR2 FQNNGV. Losses at the gene ends were 5 bases for V and 4 bases for J; bases not matched to a gene: 12. This CDR3 spans 18 amino acids. CDR3 DNA: TGTGCCAGCAGCCCGCGACTAGCGGGAGGCCGGAGTGCAGATACGCAGTATTTT. Protein: CASSPRLAGGRSADTQYF.

This clonotype was recorded many times. This chain uses TRBV4-1 with TRBJ2-7; D is undetermined. Per germline, CDR1 MGHRA and CDR2 YSYEKL. V lost 4 bases and J lost 4, with 14 bases in between. This CDR3 spans 14 amino acids. CDR3 protein: CASSPAGIRYEQYF. CDR3 sequence (DNA): TGCGCCAGCAGCCCGGCCGGCATCCGGTACGAGCAGTACTTC.

The chain links TRBV5-1 to TRBJ2-1; 12 positions match TRBD2. This CDR3 contains 20 residues. The junction had 14 bases not matched to a gene; V was cut back by 4 bases and J by 0 bases. CDR1 SGHRS and CDR2 YFSETQ come from the germline V gene. CDR3 DNA: TGCGCCAGCAGCCGGACCGCTAGCGGGAGGGCCGGGGGCTCCTACAATGAGCAGTTCTTC. It specifies CASSRTASGRAGGSYNEQFF.

This clonotype was detected ten times or more. CDR3 coding DNA: TGTGCCAGCACGAACACCGGGGAGCTGTTTTTT. The encoded protein is CASTNTGELFF. The V and J genes are TRBV27 and TRBJ2-2; D is undetermined. Germline V gives CDR1 MNHEY, CDR2 SMNVEV (reference sequence). V dropped 7 bases and J dropped 0 bases, with 0 bases sitting between them. The CDR3 has 11 residues.

This clonotype was seen a few times. The V and J genes are TRBV12-3 or TRBV12-4 and TRBJ2-7, with D maybe TRBD1 (5 bases). V lost 5 bases, J lost 3 bases, and 11 bases lay in between. The CDR3 has 13 residues. CDR3 sequence reads: CASSLQGNYEQYF. The CDR3 DNA reads as TGTGCCAGCAGTCTCCAGGGAAACTACGAGCAGTACTTC.

The V gene is TRBV11-2, the J gene TRBJ2-2; 10 bases agree with TRBD2. CDR1 and CDR2 from the germline V gene are SGHAT and FQNNGV. The ends lost 4 bases at V and 4 bases at J; junction bases unmatched: 9. CDR3 length: 17 residues. In DNA form, the CDR3 reads TGTGCCAGCAGCTGGAATTTAGCGGGAGGTTTCACCGGGGAGCTGTTTTTT. As protein: CASSWNLAGGFTGELFF.

The sample holds many counts of this clonotype. The chain couples TRBV27 to TRBJ1-4; D might be TRBD1 (5 bases). The germline V and J ends were trimmed by 6 bases and 4 bases, with 12 bases remaining between them. Germline values: CDR1 MNHEY, CDR2 SMNVEV (reference sequence). The CDR3 length is 14 residues. The CDR3 region is CASRGESGNEKLFF. The CDR3 region has the DNA TGTGCCAGCAGGGGGGAATCCGGTAATGAAAAACTGTTTTTT.

This clonotype has more than one count but fewer than ten. The chain couples TRBV29-1 to TRBJ2-5; 8 nucleotides line up with TRBD1. Germline CDR1 is SQVTM and CDR2 is ANQGSEA. The V gene end was trimmed by 6 bases and the J gene end by 5 bases; junction bases not matched to a gene: 11. This CDR3 spans 14 amino acids. This CDR3 is CSVSSGGAGETQYF. The CDR3 region has the DNA TGCAGCGTATCCTCAGGGGGCGCGGGGGAGACCCAGTACTTC.

The gene calls are TRBV20-1 and TRBJ1-1; no definite D call. The V gene's germline CDR1 is DFQATT and CDR2 SNEGSKA (reference sequence). The V and J ends lost 0 bases and 5 bases respectively, with 16 bases between them. This CDR3 contains 15 residues. The CDR3 sequence: CSARDAGTLVTEAFF. The CDR3 coding sequence is TGCAGTGCTAGAGATGCGGGCACCTTGGTGACTGAAGCTTTCTTT.

V is TRBV4-1 and J is TRBJ2-7; 10 bases map to TRBD2. Germline V CDR1 and CDR2: MGHRA, YSYEKL. The J segment lost 1 base and the V segment lost 3 bases, leaving 9 bases of the junction unmatched. The CDR3 consists of 17 residues. CDR3 region: CASSHPPSSGSSYEQYF. CDR3 DNA: TGCGCCAGCAGCCACCCGCCTTCTAGCGGGAGTTCCTACGAGCAGTACTTC.

The chain recombines TRBV7-2 with TRBJ2-7; TRBD2 aligns across 8 bases. This CDR3 comprises 15 residues. Looked up from germline, CDR1 is SGHTA and CDR2 is FQGNSA. The ends lost 4 bases at V and 7 bases at J; junction bases unmatched: 12. CDR3 bases: TGTGCCAGCAGCTCCCATCTAGCGGGTGCGGGAGAGCAGTACTTC. It yields the protein CASSSHLAGAGEQYF.